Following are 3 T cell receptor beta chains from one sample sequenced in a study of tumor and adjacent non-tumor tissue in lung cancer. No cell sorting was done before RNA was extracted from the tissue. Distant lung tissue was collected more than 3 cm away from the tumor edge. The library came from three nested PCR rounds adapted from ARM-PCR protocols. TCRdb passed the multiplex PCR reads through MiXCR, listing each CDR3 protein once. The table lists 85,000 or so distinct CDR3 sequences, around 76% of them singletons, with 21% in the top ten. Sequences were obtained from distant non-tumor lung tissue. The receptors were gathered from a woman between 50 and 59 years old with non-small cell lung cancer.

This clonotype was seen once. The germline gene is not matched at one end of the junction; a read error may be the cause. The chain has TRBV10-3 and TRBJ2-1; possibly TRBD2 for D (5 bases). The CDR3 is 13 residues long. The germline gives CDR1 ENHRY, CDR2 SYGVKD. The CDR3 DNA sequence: TGTGCCTTCAGGAGAGAGGGTAGCAATGAGCAGTTCTTC. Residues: CAFRREGSNEQFF.

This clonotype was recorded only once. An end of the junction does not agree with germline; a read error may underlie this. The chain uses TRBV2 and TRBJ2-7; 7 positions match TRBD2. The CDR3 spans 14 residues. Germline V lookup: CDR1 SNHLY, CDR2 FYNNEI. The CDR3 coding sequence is TGTGCCAGCAGGTCTCCCGGGACTACCTACGAGCAGTGCTTC. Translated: CASRSPGTTYEQCF.

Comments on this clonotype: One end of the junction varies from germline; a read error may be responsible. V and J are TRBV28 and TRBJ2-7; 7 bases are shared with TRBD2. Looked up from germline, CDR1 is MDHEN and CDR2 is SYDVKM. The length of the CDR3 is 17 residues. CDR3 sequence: CASSLSPGLGWDYEHYF. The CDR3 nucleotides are TGTGCCAGCAGTTTATCCCCCGGACTGGGTTGGGACTACGAGCATTACTTC.